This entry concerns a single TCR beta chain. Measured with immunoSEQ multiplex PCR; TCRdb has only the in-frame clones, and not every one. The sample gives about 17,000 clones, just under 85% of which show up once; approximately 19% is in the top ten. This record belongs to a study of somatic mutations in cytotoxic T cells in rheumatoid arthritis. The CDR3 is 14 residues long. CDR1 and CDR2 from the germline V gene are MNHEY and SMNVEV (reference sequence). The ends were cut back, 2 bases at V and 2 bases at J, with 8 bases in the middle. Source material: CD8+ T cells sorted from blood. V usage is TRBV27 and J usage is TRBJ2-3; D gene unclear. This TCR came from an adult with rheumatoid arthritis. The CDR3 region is CASSLIGPTDTQYF. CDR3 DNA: TGTGCCAGCAGTTTAATAGGGCCCACAGATACGCAGTATTTT.